This T cell receptor beta chain was sequenced for a study of blood T cell repertoires in COVID-19. Study overall: Samples of COVID-19 (acute and convalescent) were obtained from the United States, Italy and Spain. T cells, B-cell-depleted T cells, or PBMCs supplied cDNA or gDNA.

Original analysis: Estimation of nucleated cell counts was performed using reference gene primer amplification. Libraries were prepared by immunoSEQ multiplex PCR; TCRdb keeps only in-frame clonotypes and omits some of them. That table supplies the V and J calls and clone size; D and trimming were determined from the DNA. The table lists under 150,000 clones, 65% to 80% of them singletons. The CDR3 totals 15 residues. The germline gives CDR1 MNHNY, CDR2 SVGAGI (reference sequence). The V and J ends lost 4 bases and 0 bases respectively, with 11 bases between them. The receptor's source is a man older than 75 with acute or convalescent COVID-19. Specimen: peripheral blood. The V gene is TRBV6-6, the J gene TRBJ2-3; D may be TRBD2 (6 bases). The CDR3 region is CASSSPGTSTDTQYF. The CDR3 DNA reads TGTGCCAGCAGTTCCCCCGGGACTAGCACAGATACGCAGTATTTT.